Sequencing of this T cell receptor (beta chain) was carried out in a study of shared clonotypes between healthy human individuals. Study as a whole: The study used three CD4 naive, three CD4 memory, two CD8 naive and one CD8 memory plate per donor.

Trimming removed 0 bases from V and 0 bases from J; junction bases left unmatched: 11. The V gene's germline CDR1 is SGHDT and CDR2 YYEEEE. This CDR3 has 19 residues. Original methodology: Sequence data from immunoSEQ were junction-only and lacked quality scores; consequently, filtering differed. Sequencing was performed with immunoSEQ multiplex PCR; in TCRdb, only in-frame clones are kept and a portion is missing. The V and J calls and clone size are taken from that table; D and trimming were inferred from the DNA. The data contain fewer than 850,000 clones, around 72% of them singletons. Concerning this clone: What it binds is not known.

The study, taken as a whole, reports: The authors sampled blood alone, and tissue repertoires likely differ.

Free of recent acute infections or vaccinations, the donors were healthy HIV-negative adults. The sample taken for sequencing was memory CD4+ T cells sorted from blood. Stated subset: CD45RA-negative fraction. The gene calls are TRBV5-6 and TRBJ2-2; TRBD2 matches 7 bases. The TCR was taken from a woman in her twenties or thirties in good health. CDR3 amino acids: CASSLGLRAGTANTGELFF. CDR3 bases: TGTGCCAGCAGCTTGGGGTTGCGAGCGGGAACAGCGAACACCGGGGAGCTGTTTTTT.